The 21 T cell receptor beta chains in this list originate from one sample, sequenced in a study of T cell responses to AZD1222 COVID-19 vaccine. Some clones are missing from TCRdb's copy, which holds only in-frame ones; the method was immunoSEQ multiplex PCR. The sample gives 150,000 to 200,000 clones, approximately 94% of which show up once; 4.5% to 5.5% is in the top ten. The sequenced sample was peripheral blood, obtained 28 days after the second AZD1222 dose. The receptors derive from an adult who received the AZD1222 COVID-19 vaccine.

V is TRBV7-2 and J is TRBJ1-1; D is undetermined. Germline lookup yields CDR1 SGHTA and CDR2 FQGNSA. Trimming cost V 4 bases and J 5 bases, with 11 bases left between them. The CDR3 spans 13 residues. CDR3 nucleotide sequence: TGTGCCAGCAGCTCCGGGCCGAAAACTGAAGCTTTCTTT. It translates to CASSSGPKTEAFF.

The CDR3 DNA reads as TGTGCCAGCAGGGAAGGTGGGTCCTCCTACGAGCAGTACTTC. Translated: CASREGGSSYEQYF. The chain couples TRBV28 to TRBJ2-7; D gene uncertain. The CDR3 consists of 14 residues. Between the trimmed V and J ends, which lost 6 bases and 0 bases, there was a span of 12 bases. Germline V gene data show CDR1 as MDHEN and CDR2 as SYDVKM.

The V and J genes are TRBV5-4 and TRBJ1-1; no clear D. From germline, CDR1 is SGHNT and CDR2 YYREEE (reference sequence). V was pared by 0 bases and J by 0 bases, with 3 bases between. The CDR3 loop spans 13 amino acids. Written as DNA, the CDR3 is TGTGCCAGCAGCTTGGCCCTGAACACTGAAGCTTTCTTT. It translates to CASSLALNTEAFF. The variable domain in full, completed from reference TRBV5-4 and TRBJ1-1, reads ETGVTQSPTHLIKTRGQQVTLRCSSQSGHNTVSWYQQALGQGPQFIFQYYREEENGRGNFPPRFSGLQFPNYSSELNVNALELDDSALYLCASSLALNTEAFFGQGTRLTVV.

The chain employs TRBV30 and TRBJ2-3; TRBD2 aligns across 12 bases. This CDR3 contains 15 residues. V was clipped by 3 bases and J by 2 bases; unmatched bases: 3. Germline V lookup: CDR1 GTSNPN, CDR2 SVGIG (reference sequence). The CDR3 spells CAWRGTSGYTDTQYF. Written as DNA, the CDR3 is TGTGCCTGGAGAGGGACTAGCGGGTACACAGATACGCAGTATTTT.

This clone was detected only once. V and J are TRBV27 and TRBJ2-3; TRBD2 is a possible D gene (6 bases). From germline, CDR1 is MNHEY and CDR2 SMNVEV (reference sequence). This CDR3 is 14 amino acids long. V lost 3 bases and J lost 4, with 11 bases in between. The CDR3 spells CASSLEGTSDTQYF. In DNA form, the CDR3 reads TGTGCCAGCAGTTTGGAGGGAACATCAGATACGCAGTATTTT.

V gene TRBV25-1 combines with J gene TRBJ1-2, with 9 bases identical to TRBD1. The V gene end was trimmed by 3 bases and the J gene end by 4 bases; junction bases not matched to a gene: 6. CDR1 and CDR2 (germline): MGHDK, SYGVNS. The CDR3 has 15 amino acids. In DNA, the CDR3 is TGTGCCAGCAGTGACGAGGGACAGGGCCGCTATGGCTACACCTTC. This encodes CASSDEGQGRYGYTF.

The V gene is TRBV6-4, the J gene TRBJ2-2; a weak D match, TRBD2 (5 bases). Germline CDR1 and CDR2: MRHNA and SNTAGT. This CDR3 is 14 amino acids long. The V and J ends lost 5 bases and 4 bases respectively, with 11 bases between them. In DNA, the CDR3 is TGTGCCAGCAGTAGGGAGTTTGGCACCGGGGAGCTGTTTTTT. Translated, it gives CASSREFGTGELFF.

The rearrangement uses TRBV11-3 and TRBJ2-1; tentatively, D is TRBD1 (7 bases). Looked up from germline, CDR1 is SGHNT and CDR2 is YENEEA. Trimming shortened V by 5 bases and J by 5 bases, and 13 bases separated the two germline ends. CDR3 length: 14 residues. The CDR3 DNA sequence: TGTGCCAGCAGCACGCGGGACAGAAACAATGAGCAGTTCTTC. Its translation: CASSTRDRNNEQFF.

The gene calls are TRBV7-9 and TRBJ1-3; TRBD1 is a possible D gene (6 bases). The CDR3 loop spans 16 amino acids. CDR1 and CDR2 (germline): SEHNR, FQNEAQ (reference sequence). Trimming shortened V by 5 bases and J by 2 bases, and 16 bases separated the two germline ends. CDR3 region: CASSPPDRIAGNTIYF. The CDR3 bases are TGTGCCAGCAGCCCCCCCGACAGGATTGCTGGAAACACCATATATTTT. The full variable domain, its missing parts supplied by reference TRBV7-9 and TRBJ1-3, is DTGVSQNPRHKITKRGQNVTFRCDPISEHNRLYWYRQTLGQGPEFLTYFQNEAQLEKSRLLSDRFSAERPKGSFSTLEIQRTEQGDSAMYLCASSPPDRIAGNTIYFGEGSWLTVV.

Regarding this clone: Other DNA sequences of this sample code for an identical CDR3. The rearrangement uses TRBV9 and TRBJ1-3, with a weak D call TRBD1 (5 bases). CDR3 size: 14 residues. The germline V and J ends were trimmed by 0 bases and 2 bases, with 6 bases remaining between them. The germline V gene encodes CDR1 SGDLS and CDR2 YYNGEE. CDR3 loop: CASSVGGPGNTIYF. The CDR3 DNA reads TGTGCCAGCAGCGTAGGGGGACCTGGAAACACCATATATTTT.

This clone was counted a single time. CDR3 in DNA: TGTGCCACCAGTGTAACAGGGGACAATTCACCCCTCCACTTT. This translates into CATSVTGDNSPLHF. The chain couples TRBV24-1 to TRBJ1-6; 7 nucleotides match TRBD1. Germline V gene lookup returns CDR1 KGHDR and CDR2 SFDVKD. The CDR3 has 14 amino acids. V was pared by 5 bases and J by 7 bases, with 4 bases of the junction left unmatched.

The V gene is TRBV27, the J gene TRBJ2-1; D might be TRBD1 (8 bases). Germline CDR1 is MNHEY and CDR2 is SMNVEV (reference sequence). The V gene lost 6 bases and the J gene lost 0 bases, with 15 bases spanning the gap. The CDR3 consists of 16 residues. CDR3 region: CASRPQGGGSYNEQFF. Written as DNA, the CDR3 is TGTGCCAGCAGACCACAGGGGGGGGGCTCCTACAATGAGCAGTTCTTC.

This rearrangement joins TRBV5-1 to TRBJ2-1, with 7 positions matching TRBD1. The CDR3 totals 14 residues. The germline V gene encodes CDR1 SGHRS and CDR2 YFSETQ. The trim removed 1 base at V and 9 bases at J, leaving 7 bases unmatched. As DNA, the CDR3 is TGCGCCAGCAGCTTGCCAGGACAGGCCGGTGAGCAGTTCTTC. Its protein product is CASSLPGQAGEQFF.

The chain's CDR3 is CASSQGDRVVTEAFF. In nucleotides, the CDR3 is TGTGCCAGCAGCCAAGGGGACAGGGTAGTCACTGAAGCTTTCTTT. V gene TRBV3-1 (or the pseudogene TRBV3-2) combines with J gene TRBJ1-1; TRBD1 aligns across 9 bases. J lost 4 bases, V lost 1 base, and 4 bases had no gene match. The germline gives CDR1 LGHDT, CDR2 YNNKEL (reference sequence). CDR3 size: 15 residues.

The rearrangement uses TRBV30 and TRBJ2-1; maybe TRBD1 (6 bases). Trimming stripped 2 bases from V and 6 bases from J, with 8 bases between. CDR1 is GTSNPN, CDR2 SVGIG, per germline (reference sequence). The CDR3 runs to 12 residues. The CDR3 sequence: CAWSPGANEQFF. The CDR3 DNA follows: TGTGCCTGGAGTCCAGGGGCCAATGAGCAGTTCTTC.

The chain recombines TRBV3-1 (or the pseudogene TRBV3-2) with TRBJ2-7; 12 bases fit TRBD2. The CDR3 runs to 18 residues. V shed 5 bases and J 5 bases; nucleotides not matched to a gene: 16. Germline V lookup: CDR1 LGHDT, CDR2 YNNKEL (reference sequence). The CDR3 nucleotides are TGTGCCAGCAGCGGGTTTGGCCTAGCGGGAGGGCCCTCGGACGAGCAGTACTTC. This codes for CASSGFGLAGGPSDEQYF.

This clone has only one observation. This rearrangement joins TRBV28 to TRBJ1-5; D ambiguous. The length of the CDR3 is 12 residues. The V end lost 2 bases, the J end lost 6 bases, and 5 bases lay between the germline ends. CDR1 MDHEN and CDR2 SYDVKM come from the germline V gene. The CDR3: CASSLAGQPQHF. For the CDR3, the DNA is TGTGCCAGCAGTTTAGCAGGTCAGCCCCAGCATTTT.

This clone showed up just once. This sequence joins TRBV5-6 and TRBJ2-6; no definite D call. Looked up from germline, CDR1 is SGHDT and CDR2 is YYEEEE. V gave up 3 bases and J gave up 2 bases, with 12 bases separating them. The CDR3 covers 16 residues. The CDR3, as DNA: TGTGCCAGCAGCTCCTACCTAATGGCTGGGGCCAACGTCCTGACTTTC. Protein product: CASSSYLMAGANVLTF.

This chain connects TRBV7-2 to TRBJ1-2; D unresolved. The germline CDR1 and CDR2 sequences are SGHTA and FQGNSA. The CDR3 has 13 residues. V was trimmed by 4 bases and J by 7 bases, leaving 13 bases between them. The CDR3 loop reads CASSSQQGPGYTF. CDR3 nucleotide sequence: TGTGCCAGCAGCTCTCAACAAGGTCCTGGCTACACCTTC.

The chain uses TRBV11-3 and TRBJ1-1; D ambiguous. The germline V gene has CDR1 SGHNT and CDR2 YENEEA. This CDR3 is built from 12 residues. V dropped 3 bases and J dropped 1 base, with 3 bases sitting between them. The CDR3: CASSLSNTEAFF. DNA of the CDR3: TGTGCCAGCAGCTTGTCGAACACTGAAGCTTTCTTT.

The chain joins TRBV9 to TRBJ2-1; 7 nucleotides align to TRBD2. Per germline, CDR1 SGDLS and CDR2 YYNGEE. CDR3 length: 20 residues. V shed 0 bases and J 4 bases; nucleotides not matched to a gene: 19. This CDR3 is CASSVGGEQVAGDIYNEQFF. CDR3 DNA sequence: TGTGCCAGCAGCGTAGGTGGCGAACAGGTCGCGGGAGATATTTACAATGAGCAGTTCTTC.